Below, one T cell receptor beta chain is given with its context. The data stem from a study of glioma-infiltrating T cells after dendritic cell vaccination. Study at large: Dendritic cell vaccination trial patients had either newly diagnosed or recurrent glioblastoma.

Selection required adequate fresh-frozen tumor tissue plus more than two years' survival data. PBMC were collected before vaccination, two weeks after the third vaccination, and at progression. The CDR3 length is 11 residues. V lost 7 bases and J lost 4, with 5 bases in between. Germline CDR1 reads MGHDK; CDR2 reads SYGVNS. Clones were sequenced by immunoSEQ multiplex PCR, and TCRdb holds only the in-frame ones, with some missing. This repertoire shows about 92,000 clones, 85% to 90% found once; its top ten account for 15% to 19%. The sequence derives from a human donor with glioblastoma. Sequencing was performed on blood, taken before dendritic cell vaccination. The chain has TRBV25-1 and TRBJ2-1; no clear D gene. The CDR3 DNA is TGTGCCAGCACCTTTTACAATGAGCAGTTCTTC. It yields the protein CASTFYNEQFF.